This entry is about one TCR beta chain. This record comes from a study of blood T cell repertoires in COVID-19. Here immunoSEQ multiplex PCR was the method, and the copy in TCRdb shows in-frame clones only, minus some. The sample lists just under 350,000 clones; 88% were seen once. Germline CDR1 and CDR2: SEHNR and FQNEAQ (reference sequence). The germline V and J ends were trimmed by 1 base and 4 bases, with 16 bases remaining between them. The CDR3 sequence is 16 residues long. This receptor was identified in an older woman with COVID-19, enrolled during active disease. Material for sequencing was peripheral blood. The J gene is TRBJ1-2, the V gene TRBV7-9; D may be TRBD1 (5 bases). For the CDR3, the DNA is TGTGCCAGCAGCTTAGATCTTGCCAGGGTCCTCTATGGCTACACCTTC. Translation gives CASSLDLARVLYGYTF.